This T cell receptor (beta chain) was obtained from a study of T-cell reconstitution after alpha-beta-depleted transplantation in children. Researchers prepared the TCRbeta library using unique molecular identifiers, the study reports. Each CDR3 protein gets one entry after TCRdb re-called the PCR reads with MiXCR. The data hold about 610,000 distinct CDR3 sequences, with roughly 10% observed a single time. The source material was PBMCs from the stem cell graft donor, sampled from the stem cell graft. The clonotype comes from a human donor who donated a stem cell graft to a child with acute myeloid leukemia.

The CDR3 loop is CSAPPATGQETQYF. The CDR3 DNA sequence: TGCAGTGCTCCCCCCGCGACAGGCCAAGAGACCCAGTACTTC. J is TRBJ2-5 and V is TRBV20-1, with a possible D match to TRBD1 (6 bases). V lost 5 bases and J 1 base, leaving 14 bases between the germline ends. In germline, CDR1 is DFQATT, CDR2 SNEGSKA (reference sequence). This CDR3 contains 14 residues.